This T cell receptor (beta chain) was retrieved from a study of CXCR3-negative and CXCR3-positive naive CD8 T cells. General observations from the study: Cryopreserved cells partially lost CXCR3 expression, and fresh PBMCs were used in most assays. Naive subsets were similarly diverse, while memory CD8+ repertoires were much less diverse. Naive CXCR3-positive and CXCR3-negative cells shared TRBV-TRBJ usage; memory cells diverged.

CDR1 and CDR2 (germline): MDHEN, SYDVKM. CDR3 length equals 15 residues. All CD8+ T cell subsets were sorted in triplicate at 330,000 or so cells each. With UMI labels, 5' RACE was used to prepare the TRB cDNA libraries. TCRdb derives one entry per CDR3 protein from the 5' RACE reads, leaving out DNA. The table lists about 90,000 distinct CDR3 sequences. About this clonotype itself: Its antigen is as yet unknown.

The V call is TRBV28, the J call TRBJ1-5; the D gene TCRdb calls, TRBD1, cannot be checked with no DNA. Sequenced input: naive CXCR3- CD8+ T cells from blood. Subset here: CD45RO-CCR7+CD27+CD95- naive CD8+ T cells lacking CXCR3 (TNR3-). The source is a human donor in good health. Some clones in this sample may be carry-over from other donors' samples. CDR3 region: CASTPTGPINQPQHF.